Given below is one T cell receptor beta chain in context. Antigen specificity is unknown. This specimen comes from a study of T-cell memory formation after mild COVID-19. Findings of the study overall: Clones which contracted sat mainly in CM and EM if CD4+, and in EMRA if CD8+.

With constant-segment primers, 5'RACE yielded cDNA libraries of TCR alpha and TCR beta that carried sample barcodes and UMIs. TCRdb fed the 5' RACE reads into MiXCR, producing one record per CDR3 protein. This table holds 90,000 to 130,000 distinct CDR3 sequences, roughly a sixth found once. CDR1 is LGHDT, CDR2 YNNKEL, per germline (reference sequence). V was pared by 1 base and J by 2 bases, with 4 bases of the junction left unmatched. The length of the CDR3 is 15 residues. The chain couples TRBV3-1 to TRBJ2-5; 7 bases map to TRBD1. Sequencing input: PBMCs or a T cell subset sorted from them (not recorded which). The source of this sequence is a man younger than 35 who had mild COVID-19 (a few samples of this study predate the infection). Cell type and time point are not known. The chain's CDR3 is CASSQGVRGQETQYF. The CDR3, as DNA: TGTGCCAGCAGCCAAGGGGTCAGGGGGCAAGAGACCCAGTACTTC.